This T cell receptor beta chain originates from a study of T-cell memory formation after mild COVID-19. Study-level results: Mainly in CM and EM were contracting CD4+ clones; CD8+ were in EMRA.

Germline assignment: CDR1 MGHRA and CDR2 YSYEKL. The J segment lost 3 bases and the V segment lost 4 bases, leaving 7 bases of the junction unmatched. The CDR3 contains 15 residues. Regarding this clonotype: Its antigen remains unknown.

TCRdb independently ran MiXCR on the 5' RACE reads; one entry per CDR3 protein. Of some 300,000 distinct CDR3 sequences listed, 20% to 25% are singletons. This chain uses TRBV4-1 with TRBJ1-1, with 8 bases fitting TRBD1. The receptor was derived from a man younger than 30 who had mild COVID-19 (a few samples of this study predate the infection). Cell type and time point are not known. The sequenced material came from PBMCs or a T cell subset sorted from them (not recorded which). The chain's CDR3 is CASSPRQGTDTEAFF. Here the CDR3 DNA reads TGCGCCAGCAGCCCCCGACAGGGGACAGACACTGAAGCTTTCTTT.